This T cell receptor (beta chain) was sequenced during a study of blood T cell repertoires in COVID-19. The sample holds a few counts of this clone. The ends were cut back, 7 bases at V and 1 base at J, with 14 bases in the middle. This CDR3 contains 14 residues. Germline V gene data show CDR1 as SQVTM and CDR2 as ANQGSEA. TCRdb's table, derived via immunoSEQ multiplex PCR, lists solely in-frame clones and lacks some. The data show 250,000 to 300,000 clones, under 90% seen once. This TCR derives from a young man who had recovered from COVID-19. Sample: PBMCs or T cells enriched from blood (not recorded which). The rearrangement joins TRBV29-1 to TRBJ1-5; the D gene is possibly TRBD1 (5 bases). CDR3 in amino acids: CSAAIQGSNQPQHF. The CDR3 DNA is TGCAGCGCGGCCATCCAGGGAAGCAATCAGCCCCAGCATTTT.